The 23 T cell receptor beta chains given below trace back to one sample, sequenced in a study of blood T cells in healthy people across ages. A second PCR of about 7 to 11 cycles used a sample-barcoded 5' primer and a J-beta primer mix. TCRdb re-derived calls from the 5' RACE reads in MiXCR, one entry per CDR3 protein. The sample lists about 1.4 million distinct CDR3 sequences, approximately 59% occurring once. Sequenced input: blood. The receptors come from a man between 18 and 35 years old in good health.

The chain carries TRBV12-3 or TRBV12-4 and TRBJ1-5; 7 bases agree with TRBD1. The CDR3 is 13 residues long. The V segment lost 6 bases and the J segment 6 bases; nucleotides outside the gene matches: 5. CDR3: CASSRDSPQPQHF. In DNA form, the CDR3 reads TGTGCCAGCAGCAGGGACAGCCCTCAGCCCCAGCATTTT.

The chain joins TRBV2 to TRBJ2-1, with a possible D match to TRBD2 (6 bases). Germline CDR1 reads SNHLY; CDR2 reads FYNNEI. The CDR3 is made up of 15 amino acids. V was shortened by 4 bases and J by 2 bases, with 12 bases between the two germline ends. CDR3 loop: CASSAGTGTYNEQFF. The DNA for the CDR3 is TGTGCCAGCAGTGCCGGGACTGGAACCTACAATGAGCAGTTCTTC.

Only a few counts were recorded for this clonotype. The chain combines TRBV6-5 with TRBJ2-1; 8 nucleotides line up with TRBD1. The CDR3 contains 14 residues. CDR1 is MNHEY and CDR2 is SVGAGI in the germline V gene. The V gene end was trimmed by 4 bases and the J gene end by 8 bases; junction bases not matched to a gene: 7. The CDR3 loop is CASSFGQGLDEQFF. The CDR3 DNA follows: TGTGCCAGCAGTTTTGGACAGGGTCTTGATGAGCAGTTCTTC.

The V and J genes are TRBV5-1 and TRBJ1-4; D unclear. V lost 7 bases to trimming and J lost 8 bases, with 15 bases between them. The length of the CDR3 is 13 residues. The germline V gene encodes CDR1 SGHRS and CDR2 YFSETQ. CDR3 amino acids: CASHDGPGEKLFF. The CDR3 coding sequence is TGCGCCAGCCACGACGGCCCGGGCGAAAAACTGTTTTTT.

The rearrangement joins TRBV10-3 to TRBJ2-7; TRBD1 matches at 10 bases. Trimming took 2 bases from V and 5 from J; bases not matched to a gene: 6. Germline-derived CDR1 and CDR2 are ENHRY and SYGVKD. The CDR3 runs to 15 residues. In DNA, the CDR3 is TGTGCCATCAGTGAGGGACAGGGGGTTCTCAACGAGCAGTACTTC. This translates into CAISEGQGVLNEQYF.

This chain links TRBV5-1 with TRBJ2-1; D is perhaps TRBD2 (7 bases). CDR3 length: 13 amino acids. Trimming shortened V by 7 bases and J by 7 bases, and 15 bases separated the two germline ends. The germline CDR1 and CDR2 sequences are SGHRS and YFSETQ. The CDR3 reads CASGGGRGNEQFF. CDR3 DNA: TGCGCCAGCGGAGGGGGGAGGGGGAATGAGCAGTTCTTC.

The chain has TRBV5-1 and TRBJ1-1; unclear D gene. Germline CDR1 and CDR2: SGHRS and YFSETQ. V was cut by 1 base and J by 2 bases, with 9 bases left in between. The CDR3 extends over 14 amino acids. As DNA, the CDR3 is TGCGCCAGCAGCTTGAACAGCCTCAACACTGAAGCTTTCTTT. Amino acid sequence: CASSLNSLNTEAFF.

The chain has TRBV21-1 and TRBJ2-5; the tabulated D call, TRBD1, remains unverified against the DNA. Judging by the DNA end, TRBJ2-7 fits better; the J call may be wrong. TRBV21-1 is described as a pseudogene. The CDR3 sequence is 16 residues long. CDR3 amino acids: CASRKNRTGGEYEQYF. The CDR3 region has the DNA TGTGCCAGCAGAAAAAACCGGACAGGGGGCGAATACGAGCAGTACTTC.

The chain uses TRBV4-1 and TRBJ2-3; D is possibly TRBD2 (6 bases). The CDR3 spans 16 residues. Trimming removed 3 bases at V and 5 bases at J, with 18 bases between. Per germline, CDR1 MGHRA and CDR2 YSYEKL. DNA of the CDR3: TGCGCCAGCAGCCATTTTCCGACCCGGGAGAAAGATACGCAGTATTTT. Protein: CASSHFPTREKDTQYF.

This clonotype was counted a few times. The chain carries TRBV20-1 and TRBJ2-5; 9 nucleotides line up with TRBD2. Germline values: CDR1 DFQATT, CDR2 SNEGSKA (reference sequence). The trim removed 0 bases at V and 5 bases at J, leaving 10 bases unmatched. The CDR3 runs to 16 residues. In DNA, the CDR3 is TGCAGTGCTAGAGATAGGGTTGCGGGGGGGCAGGAGACCCAGTACTTC. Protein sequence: CSARDRVAGGQETQYF.

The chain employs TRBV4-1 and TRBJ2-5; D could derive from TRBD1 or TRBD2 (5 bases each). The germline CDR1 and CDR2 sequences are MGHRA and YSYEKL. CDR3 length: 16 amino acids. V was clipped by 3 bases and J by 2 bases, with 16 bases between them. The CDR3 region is CASSQGEVQGQETQYF. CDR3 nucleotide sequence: TGCGCCAGCAGCCAGGGGGAAGTTCAAGGACAAGAGACCCAGTACTTC.

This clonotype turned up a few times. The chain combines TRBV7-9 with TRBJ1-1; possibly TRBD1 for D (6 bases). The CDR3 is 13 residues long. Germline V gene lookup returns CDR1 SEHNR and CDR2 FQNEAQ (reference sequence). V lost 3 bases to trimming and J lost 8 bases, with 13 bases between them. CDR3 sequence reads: CASSFGQPEEAFF. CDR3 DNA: TGTGCCAGCAGCTTTGGACAGCCCGAAGAAGCTTTCTTT.

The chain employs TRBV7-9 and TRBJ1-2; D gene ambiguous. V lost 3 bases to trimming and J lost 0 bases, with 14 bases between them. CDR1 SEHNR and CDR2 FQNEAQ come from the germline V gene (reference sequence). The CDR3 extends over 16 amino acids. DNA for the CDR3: TGTGCCAGCAGCTTCTTCAACCCCACTCCTAACTATGGCTACACCTTC. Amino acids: CASSFFNPTPNYGYTF.

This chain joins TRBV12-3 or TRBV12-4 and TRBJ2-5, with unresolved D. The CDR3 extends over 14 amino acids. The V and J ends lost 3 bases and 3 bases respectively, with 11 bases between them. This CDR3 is CASSFPHTEETQYF. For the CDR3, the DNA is TGTGCCAGCAGTTTCCCCCATACGGAAGAGACCCAGTACTTC.

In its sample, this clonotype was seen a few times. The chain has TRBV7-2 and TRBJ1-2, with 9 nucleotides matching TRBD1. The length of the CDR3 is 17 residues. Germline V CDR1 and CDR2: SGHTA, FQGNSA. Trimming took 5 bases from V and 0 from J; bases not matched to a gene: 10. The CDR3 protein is CASSPRTGASTNYGYTF. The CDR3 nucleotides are TGTGCCAGCAGCCCGCGGACAGGGGCCAGCACTAACTATGGCTACACCTTC.

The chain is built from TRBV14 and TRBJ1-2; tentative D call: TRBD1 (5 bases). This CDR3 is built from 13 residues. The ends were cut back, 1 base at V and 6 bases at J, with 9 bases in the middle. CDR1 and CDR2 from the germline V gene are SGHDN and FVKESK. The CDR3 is CASSQGGVNGYTF. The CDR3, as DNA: TGTGCCAGCAGCCAAGGGGGCGTAAATGGCTACACCTTC.

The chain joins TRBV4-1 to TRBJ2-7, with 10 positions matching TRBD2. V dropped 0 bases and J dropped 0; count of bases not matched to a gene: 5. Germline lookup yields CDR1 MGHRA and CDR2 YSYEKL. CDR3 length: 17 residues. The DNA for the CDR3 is TGCGCCAGCAGCCAAGATTCTGGACTAGCGGCCTCCTACGAGCAGTACTTC. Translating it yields CASSQDSGLAASYEQYF.

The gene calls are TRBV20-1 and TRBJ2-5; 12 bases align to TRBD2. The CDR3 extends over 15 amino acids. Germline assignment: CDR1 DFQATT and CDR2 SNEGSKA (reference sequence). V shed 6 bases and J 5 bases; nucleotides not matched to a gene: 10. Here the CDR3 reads CSATRASGGAETQYF. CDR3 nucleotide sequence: TGCAGTGCCACGAGGGCTAGCGGGGGGGCGGAGACCCAGTACTTC.

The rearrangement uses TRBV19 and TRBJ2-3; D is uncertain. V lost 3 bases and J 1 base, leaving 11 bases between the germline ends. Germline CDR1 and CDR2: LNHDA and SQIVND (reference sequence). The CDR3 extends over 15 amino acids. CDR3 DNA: TGTGCCAGTAGTATTGGCGCAGGCCGCACAGATACGCAGTATTTT. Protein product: CASSIGAGRTDTQYF.

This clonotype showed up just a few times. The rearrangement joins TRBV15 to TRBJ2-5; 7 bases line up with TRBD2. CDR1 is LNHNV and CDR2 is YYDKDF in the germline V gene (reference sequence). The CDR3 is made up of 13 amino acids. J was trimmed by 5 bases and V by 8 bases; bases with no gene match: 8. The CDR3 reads CATGEREQETQYF. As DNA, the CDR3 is TGTGCCACCGGGGAGCGGGAACAGGAGACCCAGTACTTC.

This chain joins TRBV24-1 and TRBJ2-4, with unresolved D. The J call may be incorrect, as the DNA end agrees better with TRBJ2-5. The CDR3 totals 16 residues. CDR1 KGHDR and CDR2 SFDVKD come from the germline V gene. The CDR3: CATSDRSGIAKETQYF. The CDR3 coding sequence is TGTGCCACCAGTGATAGGTCTGGGATAGCCAAAGAGACCCAGTACTTC.

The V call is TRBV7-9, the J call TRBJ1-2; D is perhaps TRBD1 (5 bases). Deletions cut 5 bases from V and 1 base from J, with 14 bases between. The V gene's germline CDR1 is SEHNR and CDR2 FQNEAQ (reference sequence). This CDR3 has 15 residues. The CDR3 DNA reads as TGTGCCAGCAGCCCCCCGGACAACTATAACTATGGCTACACCTTC. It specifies CASSPPDNYNYGYTF.

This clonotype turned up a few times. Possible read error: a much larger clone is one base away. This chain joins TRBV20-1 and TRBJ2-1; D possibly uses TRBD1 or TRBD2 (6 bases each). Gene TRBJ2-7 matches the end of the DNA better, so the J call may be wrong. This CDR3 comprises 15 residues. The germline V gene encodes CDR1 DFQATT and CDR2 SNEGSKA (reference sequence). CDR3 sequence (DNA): TGCAGTGCTTCCCTAACAGGGAGGTTTTACAATGAGCAGTACTTC. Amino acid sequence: CSASLTGRFYNEQYF.